This TCR beta chain stems from a study of tumor-infiltrating lymphocytes in oesophageal squamous cell carcinoma. The CDR3 is made up of 13 amino acids. Trimming pared 2 bases from V and 1 base from J, leaving 5 bases between. CDR1 is SGHAT, CDR2 FQNNGV, per germline. TCRdb re-called the PCR reads with MiXCR, one entry per CDR3 protein. The data hold about 24,000 distinct CDR3 sequences, with about 40% observed a single time. This clonotype was detected many times. The TCR sequence derives from a male donor with esophageal squamous cell carcinoma. The chain is built from TRBV11-2 and TRBJ2-5; unclear D gene. The sample consisted of esophageal tumor tissue. CDR3 nucleotides: TGTGCCAGCAGCTTAAGCCGCCAAGAGACCCAGTACTTC. Protein: CASSLSRQETQYF.